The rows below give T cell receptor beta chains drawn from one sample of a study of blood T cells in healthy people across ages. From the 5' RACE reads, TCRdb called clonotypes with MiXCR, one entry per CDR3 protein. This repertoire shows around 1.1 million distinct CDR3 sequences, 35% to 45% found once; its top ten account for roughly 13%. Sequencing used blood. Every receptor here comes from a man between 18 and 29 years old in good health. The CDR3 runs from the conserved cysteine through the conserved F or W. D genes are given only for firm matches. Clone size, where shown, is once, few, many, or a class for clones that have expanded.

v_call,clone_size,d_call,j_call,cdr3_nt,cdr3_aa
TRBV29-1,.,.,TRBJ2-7,TGCAGCGCCAGGGCGGAACAGGGTCACTACAATGAGCAGTACTTC,CSARAEQGHYNEQYF
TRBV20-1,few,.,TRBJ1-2,TGCAGTGCTAGAGTCGGGGTCCGTGGCTACACCTTC,CSARVGVRGYTF
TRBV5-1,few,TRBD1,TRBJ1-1,TGCGCCAGCAGCCGTGACGACAGGGGCAACACTGAAGCTTTCTTT,CASSRDDRGNTEAFF
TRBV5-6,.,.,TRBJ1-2,TGTGCCAGCTGCCCTCATGGACAGACTAACTATGGCTACACCTTC,CASCPHGQTNYGYTF
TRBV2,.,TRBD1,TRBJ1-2,TGTGCCAGCAGTGATTACAGGGACAGCCAGACCTCTGGCTACACCTTC,CASSDYRDSQTSGYTF
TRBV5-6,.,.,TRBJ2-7,TGTGCCAGCAGCCGCGTGGACCTTAGCTCCTACGAGCAGTACTTC,CASSRVDLSSYEQYF
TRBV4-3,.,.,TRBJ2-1,TGCGCCAGCAGCCCACCGGGGTCGACGGCGGACAATGAGCAGTTCTTC,CASSPPGSTADNEQFF
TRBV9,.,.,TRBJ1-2,TGTGCCAGCAGCGTTTCAGGGGCGGGAGCTGGCTACACCTTC,CASSVSGAGAGYTF
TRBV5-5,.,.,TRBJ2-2,TGTGCCAGCAGCTTCGTGGCGGCCGGGGAGCTGTTTTTT,CASSFVAAGELFF
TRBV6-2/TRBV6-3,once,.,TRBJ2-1,TGTGCCAGCAGTTACGGGCAGCCTATCTACAATGAGCAGTTCTTC,CASSYGQPIYNEQFF
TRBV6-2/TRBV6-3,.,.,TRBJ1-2,TGTGCCAGCAGTTACTCGTCCCAGACTGGCTACACCTTC,CASSYSSQTGYTF
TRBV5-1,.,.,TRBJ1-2,TGCGCCAGCAGCGGGCATCTACTTAACTATGGCTACACCTTC,CASSGHLLNYGYTF
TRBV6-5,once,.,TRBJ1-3,TGTGCCACCCGCGTGGGGGGTAGCTCTGGAAACACCATATATTTT,CATRVGGSSGNTIYF
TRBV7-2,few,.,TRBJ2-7,TGTGCCAGCAGCACCAAGAAAGGGACCGGTTACGAGCAGTACTTC,CASSTKKGTGYEQYF
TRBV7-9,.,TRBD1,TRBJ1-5,TGTGCCAGCAGCTTAGGGACAGGGACCACCACACAGCATTTT,CASSLGTGTTTQHF
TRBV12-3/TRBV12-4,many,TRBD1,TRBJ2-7,TGTGCCAGCAGTTCAGTTCTCCGGGACAGTATCTACGAGCAGTACTTC,CASSSVLRDSIYEQYF
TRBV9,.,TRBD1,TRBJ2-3,TGTGCCAGCAGCGTAGGAGTCGGGACAGGGTCTACAGATACGCAGTATTTT,CASSVGVGTGSTDTQYF
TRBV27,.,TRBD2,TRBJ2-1,TGTGCCAGCAGTCCACTAGCGCCGTTTAACGAGCAGTTCTTC,CASSPLAPFNEQFF
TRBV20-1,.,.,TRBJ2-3,TGCAGTGCTAGAGATCGCCTAGCCGGCCCAGATACGCAGTATTTT,CSARDRLAGPDTQYF
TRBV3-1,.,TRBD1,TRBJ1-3,TGTGCCAGCAGCCAAGGCGGACAGGGACTGAACGCTCGGAACACCATATATTTT,CASSQGGQGLNARNTIYF
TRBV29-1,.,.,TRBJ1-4,TGCAGCGTTGCGATTTCGGGGCCAAATGAAAAACTGTTTTTT,CSVAISGPNEKLFF
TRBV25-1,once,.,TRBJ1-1,TGTGCCAGCAGTGATGATGCGGATATGAACACTGAAGCTTTCTTT,CASSDDADMNTEAFF
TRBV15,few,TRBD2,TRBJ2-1,TGTGCCACCAGCAGGGGAGGGCTGAGCTCCTACAATGAGCAGTTCTTC,CATSRGGLSSYNEQFF
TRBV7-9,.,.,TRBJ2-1,TGTGCCAGCAGCCACCCAGCCACCGGGACGGACTCCTACGAGCAGTTCTTC,CASSHPATGTDSYEQFF
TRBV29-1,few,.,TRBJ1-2,TGCAGCGTTGAAGTGCGTGAAGGCTACACCTTC,CSVEVREGYTF
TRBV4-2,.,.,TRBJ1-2,TGTGCCAGCAGCCAAGAAGCGGCATCAGGGACCTACTATGGCTACACCTTC,CASSQEAASGTYYGYTF
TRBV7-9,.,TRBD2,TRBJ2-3,TGTGCCAACGATGCGACTAGCGGGGGCACAGATACGCAGTATTTT,CANDATSGGTDTQYF
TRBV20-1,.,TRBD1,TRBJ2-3,TGCAGTGCTAGAGATTTAGGGGACAGAGATAGCACAGATACGCAGTATTTT,CSARDLGDRDSTDTQYF
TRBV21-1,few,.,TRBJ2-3,TGTGCCAGCAGCCGCCGGAAGGATACGCAGTATTTT,CASSRRKDTQYF
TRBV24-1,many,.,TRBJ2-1,TGTGCCACCAGTGATTTGAAGTCCGGTGAGCAGTTCTTC,CATSDLKSGEQFF
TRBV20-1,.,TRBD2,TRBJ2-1,TGCAGTGCTAGAGATCCCCTGACTAGCGGGGGGGCCGGAGAGGAGCAGTTCTTC,CSARDPLTSGGAGEEQFF
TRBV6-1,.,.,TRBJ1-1,TGTGCCAGCACCAGGTTAAGAGCGCTGAACACTGAAGCTTTCTTT,CASTRLRALNTEAFF
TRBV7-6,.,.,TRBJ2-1,TGTGCCAGCAGCCCCAAAGGGGGGAAGTACAATGAGCAGTTCTTC,CASSPKGGKYNEQFF
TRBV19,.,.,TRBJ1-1,TGTGCCAGTAGTATGAATGAGAACACTGAAGCTTTCTTT,CASSMNENTEAFF
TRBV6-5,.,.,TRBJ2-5,TGTGCCAACAGTTACGGCGGGGAAAGTGGGGAGACCCAGTACTTC,CANSYGGESGETQYF
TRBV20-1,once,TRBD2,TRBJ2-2,TGCAGTGCTAGGACCCCTCTGAGCTCTAGCGGGGGTAACACCGGGGAGCTGTTTTTT,CSARTPLSSSGGNTGELFF